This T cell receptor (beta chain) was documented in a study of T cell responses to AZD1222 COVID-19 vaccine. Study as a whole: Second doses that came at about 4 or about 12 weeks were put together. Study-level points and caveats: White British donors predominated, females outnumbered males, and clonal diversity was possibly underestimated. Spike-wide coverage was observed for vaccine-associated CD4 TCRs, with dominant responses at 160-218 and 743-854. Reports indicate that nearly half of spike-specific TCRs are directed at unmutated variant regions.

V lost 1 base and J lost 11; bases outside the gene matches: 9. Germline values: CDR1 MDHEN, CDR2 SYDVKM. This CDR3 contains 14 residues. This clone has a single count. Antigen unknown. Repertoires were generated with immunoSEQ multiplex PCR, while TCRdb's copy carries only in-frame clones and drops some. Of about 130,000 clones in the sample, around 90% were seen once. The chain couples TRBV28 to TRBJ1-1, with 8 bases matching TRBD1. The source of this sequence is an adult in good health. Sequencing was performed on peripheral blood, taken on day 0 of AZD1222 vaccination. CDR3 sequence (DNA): TGTGCCAGCAGTTTATATGGTCGGACAGGGACTGCTTTCTTT. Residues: CASSLYGRTGTAFF.